Each of the 29 T cell receptor beta chains below was sequenced from the same sample in a study of preoperative IRX-2 immunotherapy in early breast cancer (dated by TCRdb to 2018 to 2020). Library prep was done by the immunoSEQ multiplex PCR assay. This immuneACCESS table, as held by TCRdb, lists in-frame sequences with V and J called but not all clones. Of the missing ones, under half trace to an unresolved V gene in checked studies; the others have no known cause. A total of around 88,000 clones appear in this sample, around 86% of them only once. Approximately 2% of the sample rests with the top ten. The meaning of the sample's treatment or condition label: preoperative locoregional IRX-2 cytokine immunotherapy. The material sequenced was tumor tissue, taken after IRX-2 immunotherapy. The receptors were gathered from a human donor with breast cancer.

A single count supports this clone. The V and J genes are TRBV5-1 and TRBJ2-1, with 8 bases lining up with TRBD1. The V gene end was trimmed by 3 bases and the J gene end by 3 bases; junction bases not matched to a gene: 5. Germline V gives CDR1 SGHRS, CDR2 YFSETQ. CDR3 length equals 15 residues. The CDR3, as DNA: TGCGCCAGCAGCTCGACAGGGGAAGGCTACAATGAGCAGTTCTTC. It is translated as CASSSTGEGYNEQFF.

This chain uses TRBV19 with TRBJ1-5; the D gene is possibly TRBD1 (6 bases). Between the trimmed V and J ends, which lost 7 bases and 1 base, there was a span of 11 bases. This CDR3 has 14 amino acids. Germline V gene sequence: CDR1 LNHDA, CDR2 SQIVND (reference sequence). DNA of the CDR3: TGTGCCAGTAACTTTAGGGGGAGCAATCAGCCCCAGCATTTT. Amino acids: CASNFRGSNQPQHF.

This chain links TRBV28 with TRBJ2-2; tentatively, D is TRBD2 (7 bases). V shed 10 bases and J shed 5 bases, with 17 bases lying between them. From germline, CDR1 is MDHEN and CDR2 SYDVKM. This CDR3 spans 14 amino acids. DNA of the CDR3: TGTGCCACTAAGGGGGGGTACGGGACCGGGGAGCTGTTTTTT. Translated, it gives CATKGGYGTGELFF.

This rearrangement joins TRBV18 to TRBJ1-2; D perhaps matches TRBD1 (5 bases). Trimming cost V 0 bases and J 8 bases, with 13 bases left between them. CDR1 and CDR2 (germline): KGHSH, LQKENI. The CDR3 is 14 amino acids. CDR3 residues: CASSPPGGERGYTF. The CDR3 DNA reads TGTGCCAGCTCACCACCGGGGGGGGAAAGAGGCTACACCTTC. Full variable domain (outside the CDR3, taken from reference TRBV18 and TRBJ1-2): NAGVMQNPRHLVRRRGQEARLRCSPMKGHSHVYWYRQLPEEGLKFMVYLQKENIIDESGMPKERFSAEFPKEGPSILRIQQVVRGDSAAYFCASSPPGGERGYTFGSGTRLTVV.

The genes are TRBV6-8 and TRBJ2-2; 10 bases agree with TRBD1. Unmatched junction bases numbered 3, after V lost 2 bases and J lost 6 bases. From germline, CDR1 is MNHGY and CDR2 SAAAGT. This CDR3 comprises 15 residues. Here the CDR3 DNA reads TGTGCCAGCAGTTACCAGGGACAGGGGTCCGGGGAGCTGTTTTTT. This translates into CASSYQGQGSGELFF.

The rearrangement uses TRBV18 and TRBJ2-1; D is possibly TRBD1 (6 bases). CDR1 and CDR2 (germline): KGHSH, LQKENI. The length of the CDR3 is 16 residues. Trimming left V 0 bases short and J 7 bases short, with 16 bases between. CDR3 in amino acids: CASSPPTGMLVNEQFF. The CDR3 DNA follows: TGTGCCAGCTCACCACCTACAGGGATGCTCGTTAATGAGCAGTTCTTC. The variable domain in full, with the rest retrieved from reference TRBV18 and TRBJ2-1, is NAGVMQNPRHLVRRRGQEARLRCSPMKGHSHVYWYRQLPEEGLKFMVYLQKENIIDESGMPKERFSAEFPKEGPSILRIQQVVRGDSAAYFCASSPPTGMLVNEQFFGPGTRLTVL.

The chain has TRBV12-2 and TRBJ1-6; the table's TRBD1 call for D was not verified on the DNA. TRBV12-2 represents a pseudogene. The CDR3 runs to 15 residues. CDR3 protein: CATTRGSSYNSPLHF. The CDR3 region has the DNA TGTGCCACAACCAGGGGGAGCTCCTATAATTCACCCCTCCACTTT.

The chain links TRBV18 to TRBJ2-1, with 9 bases that match TRBD2. The CDR3 is 14 residues long. V trimming: 4 bases; J trimming: 5 bases; junction bases outside the gene matches: 3. Germline V gene lookup returns CDR1 KGHSH and CDR2 LQKENI. The CDR3 DNA sequence: TGTGCCAGCTCACTAGCGGGGGCTAACAATGAGCAGTTCTTC. It codes for CASSLAGANNEQFF.

This clone was counted between two and nine times. This CDR3 reads CASSLGARNSNQPQHF. DNA for the CDR3: TGTGCCAGCAGCTTAGGAGCTAGGAATAGCAATCAGCCCCAGCATTTT. The chain recombines TRBV6-8 with TRBJ1-5; the D is unclear. Trimming shortened V by 6 bases and J by 0 bases, and 15 bases separated the two germline ends. CDR1 is MNHGY and CDR2 is SAAAGT in the germline V gene. The CDR3 is made up of 16 amino acids.

This chain links TRBV5-1 with TRBJ1-2; D not certain. Trimming took off 0 bases at V and 2 bases at J, with 11 bases between the two ends. This CDR3 has 15 amino acids. Germline assignment: CDR1 SGHRS and CDR2 YFSETQ. The CDR3 coding sequence is TGCGCCAGCAGCTTGGCCGGGTCCTCAAACTATGGCTACACCTTC. Encoded protein: CASSLAGSSNYGYTF.

The chain couples TRBV7-5 to TRBJ1-3; TRBD1, as called in the table, went unchecked against the DNA. TRBV7-5 is flagged as a pseudogene. This CDR3 has 14 amino acids. The CDR3 reads CASSRDNSGNTIYF. CDR3 nucleotide sequence: TGTGCCAGCAGCCGGGACAACTCTGGAAACACCATATATTTT.

The chain combines TRBV28 with TRBJ1-3; D gene ambiguous. This CDR3 is built from 14 residues. Germline lookup yields CDR1 MDHEN and CDR2 SYDVKM. V dropped 3 bases and J dropped 5 bases, with 11 bases sitting between them. CDR3 DNA: TGTGCCAGCAGTTTGCCCGCCCCAAGAAACACCATATATTTT. It yields the protein CASSLPAPRNTIYF.

J is TRBJ1-1 and V is TRBV5-1; the D is unclear. Germline CDR1 reads SGHRS; CDR2 reads YFSETQ. Trimming stripped 0 bases from V and 0 bases from J, with 6 bases between. The CDR3 is 14 residues long. The CDR3 DNA reads TGCGCCAGCAGCTTGGTAGGTATGAACACTGAAGCTTTCTTT. It codes for CASSLVGMNTEAFF.

This clone was seen only a few times. The V and J genes are TRBV7-1 and TRBJ1-1; D gene uncertain. TRBV7-1 is treated as an ORF (open reading frame) with a function not yet certain. Trimming took off 4 bases at V and 0 bases at J, with 9 bases between the two ends. The CDR3 loop spans 14 amino acids. CDR3 bases: TGTGCCAGCAGCTTAGGACGGTTGAACACTGAAGCTTTCTTT. This sequence encodes CASSLGRLNTEAFF.

The chain recombines TRBV5-1 with TRBJ2-5; 8 nucleotides match TRBD2. The CDR3 has 16 residues. CDR1 SGHRS and CDR2 YFSETQ come from the germline V gene. J lost 2 bases, V lost 0 bases, and 6 bases had no gene match. The CDR3 DNA is TGCGCCAGCAGCTTGGCGGGCGGGGGGCTACAAGAGACCCAGTACTTC. It yields the protein CASSLAGGGLQETQYF.

On this clone: The same CDR3 can be traced to other DNA sequences in this sample. The CDR3 nucleotides read TGTGCCAGCAGTTACTCTACAGGGTACAATGAGCAGTTCTTC. Encoded protein: CASSYSTGYNEQFF. The rearrangement joins TRBV6-8 to TRBJ2-1, with D perhaps matching TRBD1 (6 bases). CDR3 length equals 14 residues. The germline V and J ends were trimmed by 0 bases and 4 bases, with 7 bases remaining between them. CDR1 is MNHGY and CDR2 is SAAAGT in the germline V gene.

This sequence joins TRBV5-1 and TRBJ1-6; 7 bases map to TRBD1. The V gene end was trimmed by 4 bases and the J gene end by 7 bases; junction bases not matched to a gene: 11. Germline V gene lookup returns CDR1 SGHRS and CDR2 YFSETQ. The CDR3 has 16 residues. CDR3 in DNA: TGCGCCAGCAGCCCGAGGGGGCGCGGGAAAAATTCACCCCTCCACTTT. Translated: CASSPRGRGKNSPLHF.

This clone showed up just a few times. CDR3 sequence: CASSLGRGTDTQYF. The DNA of the CDR3 is TGTGCCAGCAGCTTAGGGCGGGGGACAGATACGCAGTATTTT. The rearrangement links TRBV11-3 to TRBJ2-3; 7 bases fit TRBD2. CDR1 is SGHNT and CDR2 is YENEEA in the germline V gene. Germline trimming cut 1 base from V and 3 bases from J; bases unmatched to any gene: 1. The CDR3 totals 14 residues.

CDR3 loop: CASSPLSLNQPQHF. DNA of the CDR3: TGTGCCAGCAGCCCACTGAGCCTCAATCAGCCCCAGCATTTT. This chain links TRBV28 with TRBJ1-5; D uncertain. This CDR3 spans 14 amino acids. V shed 6 bases and J shed 3 bases, with 12 bases lying between them. The germline V gene encodes CDR1 MDHEN and CDR2 SYDVKM.

The chain recombines TRBV19 with TRBJ2-1; TRBD2 matches 11 bases. V was pared by 6 bases and J by 7 bases, with 5 bases of the junction left unmatched. In germline, CDR1 is LNHDA, CDR2 SQIVND (reference sequence). CDR3 size: 14 residues. For the CDR3, the DNA is TGTGCCAGTAGACGACTAGCGGGAACGAATGAGCAGTTCTTC. Protein: CASRRLAGTNEQFF.

The CDR3 nucleotides are TGCGCCAGCAGCTTGGCCAGGGCTAGCGGGGGCCTCACAGATACGCAGTATTTT. Residues: CASSLARASGGLTDTQYF. The rearrangement uses TRBV5-1 and TRBJ2-3, with 10 bases identical to TRBD2. The V segment lost 0 bases and the J segment 2 bases; nucleotides outside the gene matches: 9. The CDR3 covers 18 residues. From germline, CDR1 is SGHRS and CDR2 YFSETQ.

The V call is TRBV5-1, the J call TRBJ1-6; D unresolved. Trimming cost V 5 bases and J 7 bases, with 13 bases left between them. Germline V gene data show CDR1 as SGHRS and CDR2 as YFSETQ. CDR3 length equals 14 residues. This chain's CDR3 is CASSPGLQNSPLHF. The CDR3 DNA reads as TGCGCCAGCAGTCCAGGCCTCCAGAATTCACCCCTCCACTTT.

The chain is built from TRBV6-7 and TRBJ2-7; D not certain. TRBV6-7 is labeled an ORF, and its function is uncertain. Trimming left V 8 bases short and J 3 bases short, with 8 bases between. The CDR3 contains 11 residues. CDR3 sequence (DNA): TGTGCCAGCCGCCGGAGCTACGAGCAGTACTTC. This codes for CASRRSYEQYF.

The chain is built from TRBV5-1 and TRBJ1-3; 9 nucleotides align to TRBD1. The germline CDR1 and CDR2 sequences are SGHRS and YFSETQ. The V segment lost 9 bases and the J segment 4 bases; nucleotides outside the gene matches: 14. CDR3 size: 16 residues. CDR3 bases: TGCGCCACCACAGAGAGAGGACAGGGGACAGGAAACACCATATATTTT. This gives the protein CATTERGQGTGNTIYF. Full variable domain (rest looked up from reference TRBV5-1 and TRBJ1-3): KAGVTQTPRYLIKTRGQQVTLSCSPISGHRSVSWYQQTPGQGLQFLFEYFSETQRNKGNFPGRFSGRQFSNSRSEMNVSTLELGDSALYLCATTERGQGTGNTIYFGEGSWLTVV.

The V gene is TRBV29-1, the J gene TRBJ2-1; 9 bases match TRBD2. The CDR3 consists of 14 residues. From germline, CDR1 is SQVTM and CDR2 ANQGSEA. V lost 1 base and J lost 6; bases outside the gene matches: 4. CDR3 amino acids: CSVEGREGRNEQFF. The CDR3, as DNA: TGCAGCGTTGAAGGGCGGGAGGGCCGCAATGAGCAGTTCTTC.

The chain uses TRBV7-7 and TRBJ2-1; D tentatively reads TRBD1 or TRBD2 (5 bases each). Between the trimmed V and J ends, which lost 4 bases and 2 bases, there was a span of 18 bases. Germline loops: CDR1 SSHAT, CDR2 FNYEAQ (reference sequence). This CDR3 is 17 amino acids long. In DNA, the CDR3 is TGTGCCAGCAGCTCTGGGACGGCCCCAGCGACCTACAATGAGCAGTTCTTC. Translating gives CASSSGTAPATYNEQFF.

The chain joins TRBV28 to TRBJ1-2; unclear D gene. Germline lookup yields CDR1 MDHEN and CDR2 SYDVKM. Trimming removed 6 bases at V and 2 bases at J, with 13 bases between. This CDR3 region has 14 residues. CDR3 protein: CASSRTDGNYGYTF. In DNA, the CDR3 is TGTGCCAGCAGCAGGACGGATGGGAACTATGGCTACACCTTC.

The chain links TRBV30 to TRBJ1-3; no clear D. V lost 5 bases and J 2 bases, leaving 10 bases between the germline ends. CDR3 length: 13 amino acids. Germline V gene data show CDR1 as GTSNPN and CDR2 as SVGIG (reference sequence). The CDR3 coding sequence is TGTGCCTGGGAACAGTTGACTGGAAACACCATATATTTT. The encoded protein is CAWEQLTGNTIYF.

The genes are TRBV28 and TRBJ2-7; D is ambiguous. CDR1 and CDR2 (germline): MDHEN, SYDVKM. The CDR3 has 13 residues. V was shortened by 5 bases and J by 0 bases, with 8 bases between the two germline ends. The CDR3 protein is CASSVTNSYEQYF. CDR3 DNA sequence: TGTGCCAGCAGTGTGACAAACTCCTACGAGCAGTACTTC. Full variable domain (remainder filled in from reference TRBV28 and TRBJ2-7): DVKVTQSSRYLVKRTGEKVFLECVQDMDHENMFWYRQDPGLGLRLIYFSYDVKMKEKGDIPEGYSVSREKKERFSLILESASTNQTSMYLCASSVTNSYEQYFGPGTRLTVT.